The 27 T cell receptor beta chains in this list originate from one sample, sequenced in a study of identical twins (dated by TCRdb to between 2015 and 2016). The method behind the library was 5' RACE. Sequencing took place on an Illumina HiSeq 2000. Clones were called with MiXCR by TCRdb after fastp trimmed the public reads at Q25, and only in-frame beta chains were retained. Merged by CDR3 protein, the rows form single entries marked with the most common genes and DNA. Present in this sample are 450,000 to 500,000 distinct CDR3 sequences, roughly an eighth of which were seen just once. About 1% of the sample rests with the top ten. This sample also appeared in a second study, on yellow fever vaccine responses in identical twins.

The sequencing input was CD4+ T cells sorted from blood. The source of these receptors is a woman aged 18-29 years in good health.

This chain links TRBV2 with TRBJ2-1; D is tentatively TRBD1 or TRBD2 (5 bases each). CDR1 SNHLY and CDR2 FYNNEI come from the germline V gene. The germline V and J ends were trimmed by 1 base and 4 bases, with 20 bases remaining between them. This CDR3 spans 18 amino acids. The CDR3 reads CASSEESVGPRYYNEQFF. The CDR3 bases are TGTGCCAGCAGTGAAGAGTCAGTGGGACCTCGTTATTACAATGAGCAGTTCTTC.

The gene calls are TRBV6-5 and TRBJ1-3; 10 bases align to TRBD1. The CDR3 spans 17 residues. V gave up 0 bases and J gave up 3 bases; unmatched junction bases: 5. From germline, CDR1 is MNHEY and CDR2 SVGAGI. The CDR3 bases are TGTGCCAGCAGTTACTCGGGACAGGGGAGAAGTGGAAACACCATATATTTT. It is translated as CASSYSGQGRSGNTIYF.

The chain carries TRBV5-6 and TRBJ2-1; D gene unclear. V was pared by 0 bases and J by 7 bases, with 14 bases between. There are 15 residues in the CDR3. Looked up from germline, CDR1 is SGHDT and CDR2 is YYEEEE. This CDR3 reads CASSLGAWNGNEQFF. CDR3 DNA sequence: TGTGCCAGCAGCTTGGGAGCTTGGAATGGGAATGAGCAGTTCTTC.

This chain joins TRBV12-3 or TRBV12-4 and TRBJ2-7; D is possibly TRBD1 (6 bases). V was trimmed by 3 bases and J by 0 bases, leaving 12 bases between them. The CDR3 loop spans 15 amino acids. The CDR3 DNA sequence: TGTGCCAGCAGTTTGTCAGGGGACGTCTCCTACGAGCAGTACTTC. It translates to CASSLSGDVSYEQYF.

This clonotype was found many times. The chain joins TRBV10-2 to TRBJ2-5; D may correspond to TRBD1 or TRBD2 (6 bases each). Trimming stripped 3 bases from V and 5 bases from J, with 13 bases between. CDR3 size: 14 residues. Per germline, CDR1 WSHSY and CDR2 SAAADI. CDR3 nucleotide sequence: TGCGCCAGCAGTGATTTAAGGGGGGAGGAGACCCAGTACTTC. As protein: CASSDLRGEETQYF.

This clonotype was seen a few times. The chain links TRBV7-2 to TRBJ2-1, with D unclear. Germline V gives CDR1 SGHTA, CDR2 FQGNSA. The V end lost 5 bases, the J end lost 9 bases, and 11 bases lay between the germline ends. The CDR3 totals 12 residues. Written as DNA, the CDR3 is TGTGCCAGCAGCCAGACTGGCGGTGAGCAGTTCTTC. This translates into CASSQTGGEQFF.

This clonotype has more than one count but fewer than ten. This chain joins TRBV12-3 or TRBV12-4 and TRBJ2-5; D gene unclear. This CDR3 has 13 amino acids. V was cut by 6 bases and J by 2 bases, with 10 bases left in between. The CDR3 spells CASSRRLQETQYF. In DNA form, the CDR3 reads TGTGCCAGCAGCCGACGGCTACAAGAGACCCAGTACTTC.

The chain employs TRBV20-1 and TRBJ2-3; a possible D gene is TRBD2 (5 bases). With 3 bases removed from V and 3 bases from J, the gap between germline ends came to 10 bases. CDR3 length: 13 amino acids. Per the germline V gene, CDR1 is DFQATT and CDR2 is SNEGSKA (reference sequence). CDR3 in amino acids: CSASGWETDTQYF. CDR3 coding DNA: TGCAGTGCTAGCGGATGGGAGACAGATACGCAGTATTTT.

This clonotype was detected only a few times. This rearrangement joins TRBV20-1 to TRBJ2-7; TRBD2 matches at 8 bases. V was pared by 4 bases and J by 4 bases, with 9 bases of the junction left unmatched. The CDR3 extends over 14 amino acids. Germline V CDR1 and CDR2: DFQATT, SNEGSKA (reference sequence). Here the CDR3 reads CSAMRAGAGYEQYF. The CDR3 coding sequence is TGCAGTGCTATGAGAGCGGGAGCCGGTTACGAGCAGTACTTC.

The table lists this clonotype with many counts. The chain links TRBV5-1 to TRBJ2-2; a possible D gene is TRBD1 (6 bases). CDR3 size: 15 residues. CDR1 is SGHRS, CDR2 YFSETQ, per germline. The germline V and J ends were trimmed by 4 bases and 5 bases, with 15 bases remaining between them. The CDR3 bases are TGCGCCAGCAGCAGCAGGACAGTCCCTACCGGGGAGCTGTTTTTT. Translating gives CASSSRTVPTGELFF.

The rearrangement uses TRBV6-1 and TRBJ2-1; a weak D match, TRBD2 (6 bases). Germline lookup yields CDR1 MNHNS and CDR2 SASEGT. The CDR3 sequence is 16 residues long. Trimming took 4 bases from V and 4 from J, leaving 17 bases between them. DNA for the CDR3: TGTGCCAGCAGTGCTGCCACTAGCCGATTGTACAATGAGCAGTTCTTC. Its protein is CASSAATSRLYNEQFF.

The V call is TRBV12-3 or TRBV12-4, the J call TRBJ1-1; D is unresolved. CDR3 length: 13 residues. Trimming removed 4 bases from V and 1 base from J, with 7 bases in between. The CDR3 reads CASSSDKNTEAFF. Here the CDR3 DNA reads TGTGCCAGCAGTTCCGACAAGAACACTGAAGCTTTCTTT.

This clonotype turned up a few times. This chain joins TRBV4-2 and TRBJ2-3; TRBD2 aligns across 8 bases. With 1 base clipped from V and 1 base from J, the junction kept 4 bases outside the gene matches. CDR3 length equals 16 residues. Germline V gene sequence: CDR1 LGHNA, CDR2 YNFKEQ. CDR3 DNA sequence: TGTGCCAGCAGCCAAGGAGCGGGGGCCCGCACAGATACGCAGTATTTT. Translated: CASSQGAGARTDTQYF.

This clonotype appeared many times. This chain uses TRBV28 with TRBJ2-5; tentative D call: TRBD1 (6 bases). CDR1 is MDHEN and CDR2 is SYDVKM in the germline V gene. The length of the CDR3 is 17 residues. V was shortened by 2 bases and J by 6 bases, with 22 bases between the two germline ends. Here the CDR3 DNA reads TGTGCCAGCAGTTTAAATTTGTTTGGGACACAGACGAAGACCCAGTACTTC. Translating gives CASSLNLFGTQTKTQYF.

This rearrangement joins TRBV11-2 to TRBJ2-7; the D gene is possibly TRBD2 (5 bases). The CDR3 is made up of 15 amino acids. Germline values: CDR1 SGHAT, CDR2 FQNNGV. Trimming left V 2 bases short and J 0 bases short, with 11 bases between. Here the CDR3 DNA reads TGTGCCAGCAGCTTAAACCCGGGAAGCTCCTACGAGCAGTACTTC. Translation: CASSLNPGSSYEQYF. Together with reference TRBV11-2 and TRBJ2-7, the CDR3 gives the full variable domain: EAGVAQSPRYKIIEKRQSVAFWCNPISGHATLYWYQQILGQGPKLLIQFQNNGVVDDSQLPKDRFSAERLKGVDSTLKIQPAKLEDSAVYLCASSLNPGSSYEQYFGPGTRLTVT.

This clonotype was observed at least ten times. The V and J genes are TRBV18 and TRBJ2-3; D is unclear. The length of the CDR3 is 12 residues. Germline loops: CDR1 KGHSH, CDR2 LQKENI. The V end lost 5 bases, the J end lost 0 bases, and 3 bases lay between the germline ends. DNA of the CDR3: TGTGCCAGCTCAACTAGCACAGATACGCAGTATTTT. This gives the protein CASSTSTDTQYF.

This clonotype was detected ten times or more. This rearrangement joins TRBV2 to TRBJ2-5; the D is unclear. CDR3 length: 17 amino acids. Looked up from germline, CDR1 is SNHLY and CDR2 is FYNNEI. Trimming pared 3 bases from V and 3 bases from J, leaving 20 bases between. CDR3 DNA sequence: TGTGCCAGCAGTGATCTTCGCGCAAACAGAGATAAAGAGACCCAGTACTTC. Its translation is CASSDLRANRDKETQYF.

V is TRBV20-1 and J is TRBJ2-1, with a weak D call TRBD2 (5 bases). Germline V CDR1 and CDR2: DFQATT, SNEGSKA (reference sequence). The germline V and J ends were trimmed by 1 base and 0 bases, with 10 bases remaining between them. The length of the CDR3 is 15 residues. The CDR3, as DNA: TGCAGTGCTAGAGGGGCGGGCCACTCCTACAATGAGCAGTTCTTC. Protein sequence: CSARGAGHSYNEQFF.

This rearrangement joins TRBV5-6 to TRBJ2-6; D gene ambiguous. The CDR3 extends over 16 amino acids. The germline V gene encodes CDR1 SGHDT and CDR2 YYEEEE. Trimming cost V 0 bases and J 0 bases, with 7 bases left between them. The CDR3 protein is CASSLARTSGANVLTF. The CDR3 DNA reads TGTGCCAGCAGCTTGGCCCGGACCTCTGGGGCCAACGTCCTGACTTTC.

The genes are TRBV6-5 and TRBJ2-6, with D uncertain. Germline V gene data show CDR1 as MNHEY and CDR2 as SVGAGI. This CDR3 contains 13 residues. V gave up 8 bases and J gave up 4 bases, with 9 bases separating them. The CDR3: CASRLDGANVLTF. CDR3 in DNA: TGTGCCAGCCGACTCGACGGGGCCAACGTCCTGACTTTC.

This clonotype occurred a few times. The V and J genes are TRBV20-1 and TRBJ2-1; D unclear. Germline V gene data show CDR1 as DFQATT and CDR2 as SNEGSKA (reference sequence). There are 11 residues in the CDR3. V lost 6 bases and J lost 12, with 15 bases in between. The chain's CDR3 is CSASDGPGQFF. The CDR3 nucleotides are TGCAGTGCCTCGGACGGTCCAGGGCAGTTCTTC.

This clonotype has just a few counts. This chain joins TRBV28 and TRBJ2-7; D possibly uses TRBD1 or TRBD2 (5 bases each). The V end lost 2 bases, the J end lost 0 bases, and 11 bases lay between the germline ends. Looked up from germline, CDR1 is MDHEN and CDR2 is SYDVKM. The CDR3 runs 15 residues. For the CDR3, the DNA is TGTGCCAGCAGTTTAAGGCTCGGGGCCTCCTACGAGCAGTACTTC. Protein product: CASSLRLGASYEQYF.

This clonotype showed up many times. The rearrangement links TRBV5-1 to TRBJ2-2; the D is unclear. Trimming pared 0 bases from V and 5 bases from J, leaving 14 bases between. The germline V gene has CDR1 SGHRS and CDR2 YFSETQ. CDR3 length equals 16 residues. The CDR3 protein is CASSLEGNSYTGELFF. Written as DNA, the CDR3 is TGCGCCAGCAGCTTGGAGGGAAACAGTTATACCGGGGAGCTGTTTTTT.

The chain joins TRBV20-1 to TRBJ2-7; 11 bases agree with TRBD2. The CDR3 consists of 18 residues. The ends lost 6 bases at V and 5 bases at J; junction bases unmatched: 21. Germline CDR1 and CDR2: DFQATT and SNEGSKA (reference sequence). This CDR3 reads CSARTGVRGLAGGDEQYF. DNA for the CDR3: TGCAGTGCGCGGACAGGGGTGCGAGGGCTAGCGGGGGGCGACGAGCAGTACTTC.

This clonotype has a handful of counts. The chain couples TRBV7-8 to TRBJ2-5; possible D gene TRBD2, 6 bases. Trimming left V 0 bases short and J 2 bases short, with 19 bases between. Looked up from germline, CDR1 is SGHVS and CDR2 is FQNEAQ. This CDR3 contains 18 residues. The chain's CDR3 is CASSLARGGTGPQETQYF. The CDR3 region has the DNA TGTGCCAGCAGCTTAGCGCGGGGCGGAACCGGACCTCAAGAGACCCAGTACTTC.

This clonotype was detected only a few times. The chain uses TRBV9 and TRBJ2-7; the D is unclear. Trimming took 0 bases from V and 0 from J, leaving 10 bases between them. From germline, CDR1 is SGDLS and CDR2 YYNGEE. This CDR3 has 15 residues. The CDR3 loop reads CASSVEYGSSYEQYF. In DNA, the CDR3 is TGTGCCAGCAGCGTAGAGTATGGAAGCTCCTACGAGCAGTACTTC. The full variable domain, with the rest looked up from reference TRBV9 and TRBJ2-7, is DSGVTQTPKHLITATGQRVTLRCSPRSGDLSVYWYQQSLDQGLQFLIQYYNGEERAKGNILERFSAQQFPDLHSELNLSSLELGDSALYFCASSVEYGSSYEQYFGPGTRLTVT.

The sample holds a few counts of this clonotype. The V and J genes are TRBV29-1 and TRBJ2-7, with TRBD1 matching 7 bases. This CDR3 spans 12 amino acids. Germline lookup yields CDR1 SQVTM and CDR2 ANQGSEA. V was pared by 6 bases and J by 5 bases, with 7 bases of the junction left unmatched. The CDR3 loop is CSVRGQKDEQYF. CDR3 nucleotide sequence: TGCAGCGTGAGGGGACAGAAGGACGAGCAGTACTTC.